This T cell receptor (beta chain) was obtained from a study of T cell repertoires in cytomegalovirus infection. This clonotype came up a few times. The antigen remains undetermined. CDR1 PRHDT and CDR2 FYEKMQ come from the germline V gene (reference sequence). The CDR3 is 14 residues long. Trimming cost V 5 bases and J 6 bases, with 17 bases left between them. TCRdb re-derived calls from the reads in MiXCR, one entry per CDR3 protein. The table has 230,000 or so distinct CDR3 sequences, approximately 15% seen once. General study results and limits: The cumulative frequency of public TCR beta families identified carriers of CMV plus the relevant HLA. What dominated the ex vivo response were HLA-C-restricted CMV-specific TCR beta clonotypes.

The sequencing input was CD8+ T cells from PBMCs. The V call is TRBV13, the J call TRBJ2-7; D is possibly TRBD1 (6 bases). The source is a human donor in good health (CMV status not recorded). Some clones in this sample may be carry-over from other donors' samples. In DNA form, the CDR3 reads TGTGCCAGCAGCGTAACCGGGACAACCCTCGAGCAGTACTTC. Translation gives CASSVTGTTLEQYF. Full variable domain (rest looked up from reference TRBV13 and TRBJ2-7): AAGVIQSPRHLIKEKRETATLKCYPIPRHDTVYWYQQGPGQDPQFLISFYEKMQSDKGSIPDRFSAQQFSDYHSELNMSSLELGDSALYFCASSVTGTTLEQYFGPGTRLTVT.